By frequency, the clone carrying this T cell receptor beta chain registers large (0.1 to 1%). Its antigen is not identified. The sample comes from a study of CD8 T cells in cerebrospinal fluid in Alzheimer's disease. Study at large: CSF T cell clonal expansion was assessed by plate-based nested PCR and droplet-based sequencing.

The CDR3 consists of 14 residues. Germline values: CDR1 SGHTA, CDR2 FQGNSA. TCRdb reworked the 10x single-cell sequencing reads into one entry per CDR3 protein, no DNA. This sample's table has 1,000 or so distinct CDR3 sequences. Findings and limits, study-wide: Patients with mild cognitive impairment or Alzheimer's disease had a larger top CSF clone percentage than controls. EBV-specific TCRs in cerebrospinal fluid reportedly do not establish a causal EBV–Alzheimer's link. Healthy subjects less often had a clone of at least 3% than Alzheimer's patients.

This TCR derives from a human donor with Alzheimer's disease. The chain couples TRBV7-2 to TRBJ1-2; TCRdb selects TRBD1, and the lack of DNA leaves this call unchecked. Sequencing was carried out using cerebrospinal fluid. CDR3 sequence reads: CASSPGTQYYGYTF.